These T cell receptor beta chains were read from a single sample in a study of shared clonotypes between healthy human individuals. Some clones are missing from TCRdb's copy, which holds only in-frame ones; the method was immunoSEQ multiplex PCR. Altogether hundreds of thousands of clones are present, approximately 96% being singletons, with the ten largest covering about 0.11%. Specimen: naive CD8+ T cells sorted from blood. The receptors come from a woman aged 30 to 39 in good health. Each CDR3 is given with its conserved first and last residue. The D gene is left open where the match is weak. The listing skips clone size in some rows; elsewhere it reads once, few, many or a size class.

j_call: TRBJ2-5; clone_size: .; d_call: .; v_call: TRBV5-4; cdr3_nt: TGTGCCAGCAGCTTGGAGGCGGAAGAGACCCAGTACTTC; cdr3_aa: CASSLEAEETQYF
j_call: TRBJ1-3; clone_size: .; d_call: TRBD1; v_call: TRBV5-4; cdr3_nt: TGTGCCAGCAGCAACCGGGACAGGGGAGGAAACACCATATATTTT; cdr3_aa: CASSNRDRGGNTIYF
j_call: TRBJ2-3; clone_size: .; d_call: TRBD2; v_call: TRBV5-6; cdr3_nt: TGTGCCAGCGGGGATGCTTTGGCGGGAGGGCCAGGAGATACGCAGTATTTT; cdr3_aa: CASGDALAGGPGDTQYF
j_call: TRBJ1-1; clone_size: .; d_call: .; v_call: TRBV6-1; cdr3_nt: TGTGCCAGCAGTGAAGCCATTTACGCCGGCACTGAAGCTTTCTTT; cdr3_aa: CASSEAIYAGTEAFF
j_call: TRBJ2-5; clone_size: few; d_call: .; v_call: TRBV5-4; cdr3_nt: TGTGCCAGCAGCTTGGAAGCGCAAGAGACCCAGTACTTC; cdr3_aa: CASSLEAQETQYF
j_call: TRBJ1-5; clone_size: .; d_call: TRBD1; v_call: TRBV28; cdr3_nt: TGTGCCAGCAGATTCACCCTAGGACAGGGGGCTTTGGTGAGCAATCAGCCCCAGCATTTT; cdr3_aa: CASRFTLGQGALVSNQPQHF
j_call: TRBJ1-1; clone_size: .; d_call: .; v_call: TRBV5-4; cdr3_nt: TGTGCCAGCAGCTTGGAATGGAACACTGAAGCTTTCTTT; cdr3_aa: CASSLEWNTEAFF
j_call: TRBJ1-1; clone_size: .; d_call: .; v_call: TRBV7-9; cdr3_nt: TGTGCCAGCAGCCACGGTTGGGGCAGGGACACTGAAGCTTTCTTT; cdr3_aa: CASSHGWGRDTEAFF
j_call: TRBJ2-5; clone_size: .; d_call: .; v_call: TRBV6-6; cdr3_nt: TGTGCCAGCAGTTACTCGGACACCCAGTACTTC; cdr3_aa: CASSYSDTQYF
j_call: TRBJ2-7; clone_size: .; d_call: TRBD2; v_call: TRBV11-2; cdr3_nt: TGTGCCAGCAGCTCAGGGACTAGGGGTTACGAGCAGTACTTC; cdr3_aa: CASSSGTRGYEQYF
j_call: TRBJ2-3; clone_size: once; d_call: .; v_call: TRBV16; cdr3_nt: TGTGCCAGCAGCCAACTGGACAGCACCTCCCAGCATACGCAGTATTTT; cdr3_aa: CASSQLDSTSQHTQYF
j_call: TRBJ2-7; clone_size: .; d_call: .; v_call: TRBV4-1; cdr3_nt: TGCGCCAGCAGCCCGGGACACCTCGGCTACGAGCAGTACTTC; cdr3_aa: CASSPGHLGYEQYF
j_call: TRBJ2-7; clone_size: .; d_call: .; v_call: TRBV11-2; cdr3_nt: TGTGCCAGCAGCTTAGTAACCGGGCAGTACGAGCAGTACTTC; cdr3_aa: CASSLVTGQYEQYF
j_call: TRBJ2-7; clone_size: .; d_call: .; v_call: TRBV19; cdr3_nt: TGTGCCAGTAGTACGATCTCGGGGGGACACTACGAGCAGTACTTC; cdr3_aa: CASSTISGGHYEQYF
j_call: TRBJ2-7; clone_size: .; d_call: .; v_call: TRBV13; cdr3_nt: TGTGCCAGCAGCGCCGAAACCTACGAGCAGTACTTC; cdr3_aa: CASSAETYEQYF
j_call: TRBJ1-3; clone_size: .; d_call: .; v_call: TRBV4-1; cdr3_nt: TGCGCCAGCAGCCAAGATTTGGCCCGGGGGGTACTCTCTGGAAACACCATATATTTT; cdr3_aa: CASSQDLARGVLSGNTIYF
j_call: TRBJ2-1; clone_size: .; d_call: TRBD2; v_call: TRBV28; cdr3_nt: TGTGCCAGTCGACTAGCGGGAGAGTTTAATGAGCAGTTCTTC; cdr3_aa: CASRLAGEFNEQFF
j_call: TRBJ2-5; clone_size: .; d_call: .; v_call: TRBV6-7; cdr3_nt: TGTGCCAGCAGTTACAACGGGGAGGATCAAGAGACCCAGTACTTC; cdr3_aa: CASSYNGEDQETQYF
j_call: TRBJ2-1; clone_size: .; d_call: .; v_call: TRBV7-9; cdr3_nt: TGTGCCAGCAGCTTAGGTGGTGGCTACAATGAGCAGTTCTTC; cdr3_aa: CASSLGGGYNEQFF
j_call: TRBJ1-2; clone_size: .; d_call: TRBD1; v_call: TRBV28; cdr3_nt: TGTGCCAGCACCGCACAGGGGGAGTTCTATGGCTACACCTTC; cdr3_aa: CASTAQGEFYGYTF
j_call: TRBJ2-5; clone_size: once; d_call: TRBD2; v_call: TRBV6-5; cdr3_nt: TGTGCCAGCAGTTACTACAGCGGGAGGGCCCTGTGGACCCAGTACTTC; cdr3_aa: CASSYYSGRALWTQYF
j_call: TRBJ2-7; clone_size: .; d_call: .; v_call: TRBV29-1; cdr3_nt: TGCAGCGTTGTGTATGGGGCATACGAGCAGTACTTC; cdr3_aa: CSVVYGAYEQYF
j_call: TRBJ1-1; clone_size: .; d_call: TRBD1; v_call: TRBV2; cdr3_nt: TGTGCCAATGTCAGGGGGACGAACACTGAAGCTTTCTTT; cdr3_aa: CANVRGTNTEAFF
j_call: TRBJ1-1; clone_size: .; d_call: .; v_call: TRBV4-2; cdr3_nt: TGTGCCAGCAGCCCCACCTTCGCGGCGTGGGCTGAAGCTTTCTTT; cdr3_aa: CASSPTFAAWAEAFF
j_call: TRBJ1-1; clone_size: .; d_call: .; v_call: TRBV2; cdr3_nt: TGTGCCAGCAGCTACAGGAACACTGAAGCTTTCTTT; cdr3_aa: CASSYRNTEAFF
j_call: TRBJ1-2; clone_size: .; d_call: .; v_call: TRBV5-4; cdr3_nt: TGTGCCAGTGGACAGAACTATGGCTACACCTTC; cdr3_aa: CASGQNYGYTF
j_call: TRBJ1-1; clone_size: .; d_call: .; v_call: TRBV9; cdr3_nt: TGTGCCAGCAGCGTTGGGGGGCCCGGGAACACTGAAGCTTTCTTT; cdr3_aa: CASSVGGPGNTEAFF
j_call: TRBJ2-7; clone_size: .; d_call: .; v_call: TRBV11-1; cdr3_nt: TGTGCCAGCAGCGTCCGAGGGCGGAGCTCCTACGAGCAGTACTTC; cdr3_aa: CASSVRGRSSYEQYF
j_call: TRBJ2-7; clone_size: .; d_call: .; v_call: TRBV27; cdr3_nt: TGTGCCAGCAGTTCGAGCTACGAGCAGTACTTC; cdr3_aa: CASSSSYEQYF
j_call: TRBJ1-1; clone_size: .; d_call: .; v_call: TRBV9; cdr3_nt: TGTGCCAGCAGCTCGCCTGGCGGCACTGAAGCTTTCTTT; cdr3_aa: CASSSPGGTEAFF